This entry lists 18 T cell receptor beta chains sequenced from one sample in a study of identical twins. A single record per CDR3 protein comes from TCRdb applying MiXCR to the 5' RACE reads. The sample records some 790,000 distinct CDR3 sequences, 15% to 20% being singletons. Separately, the same data were catalogued under a study of T cells expressing NK-cell markers.

The sample was PBMCs. These receptors came from a woman between 18 and 29 years old in good health.

The genes are TRBV2 and TRBJ2-1; 8 bases fit TRBD1. The junction had 12 bases not matched to a gene; V was cut back by 6 bases and J by 8 bases. The length of the CDR3 is 15 residues. Germline lookup yields CDR1 SNHLY and CDR2 FYNNEI. This CDR3 is CASRETHGQGHEQFF. CDR3 bases: TGTGCCAGCAGGGAGACGCACGGACAGGGTCATGAGCAGTTCTTC. Together with reference TRBV2 and TRBJ2-1, the CDR3 gives the full variable domain: EPEVTQTPSHQVTQMGQEVILRCVPISNHLYFYWYRQILGQKVEFLVSFYNNEISEKSEIFDDQFSVERPDGSNFTLKIRSTKLEDSAMYFCASRETHGQGHEQFFGPGTRLTVL.

The chain is built from TRBV6-1 and TRBJ1-6, with 7 bases identical to TRBD1. Trimming at V came to 2 bases and at J to 4 bases, leaving 2 bases not matched to a gene. This CDR3 has 15 residues. From germline, CDR1 is MNHNS and CDR2 SASEGT. CDR3 residues: CASSEPGQYNSPLHF. For the CDR3, the DNA is TGTGCCAGCAGTGAACCGGGACAGTATAATTCACCCCTCCACTTT.

The V and J genes are TRBV20-1 and TRBJ2-2, with D hard to call. Germline V gives CDR1 DFQATT, CDR2 SNEGSKA (reference sequence). V lost 4 bases and J 4 bases, leaving 4 bases between the germline ends. The CDR3 loop spans 11 amino acids. CDR3 loop: CSAKITGELFF. The CDR3 bases are TGCAGTGCTAAGATCACCGGGGAGCTGTTTTTT.

This clonotype was counted a few times. V gene TRBV7-2 combines with J gene TRBJ1-1; D gene uncertain. The germline CDR1 and CDR2 sequences are SGHTA and FQGNSA. CDR3 length equals 15 residues. The germline V and J ends were trimmed by 0 bases and 2 bases, with 10 bases remaining between them. The CDR3 coding sequence is TGTGCCAGCAGCTTAGCGGGAGGACCTAACACTGAAGCTTTCTTT. Its translation: CASSLAGGPNTEAFF.

The chain is built from TRBV4-3 and TRBJ2-3; TRBD2 is a possible D gene (5 bases). The germline CDR1 and CDR2 sequences are LGHNA and YSLEER. CDR3 length: 15 amino acids. V lost 0 bases, J lost 4 bases, and 11 bases lay in between. CDR3 bases: TGCGCCAGCAGCCAAGACCTTAGAGCGGCAGATACGCAGTATTTT. This translates into CASSQDLRAADTQYF.

V is TRBV9 and J is TRBJ2-5; no clear D gene. Trimming pared 2 bases from V and 5 bases from J, leaving 10 bases between. Germline CDR1 and CDR2: SGDLS and YYNGEE. The CDR3 is made up of 13 amino acids. In nucleotides, the CDR3 is TGTGCCAGCAGCGTGTCGACGTGGGAGACCCAGTACTTC. This codes for CASSVSTWETQYF. The entire variable domain, with the rest obtained from reference TRBV9 and TRBJ2-5, is as follows: DSGVTQTPKHLITATGQRVTLRCSPRSGDLSVYWYQQSLDQGLQFLIQYYNGEERAKGNILERFSAQQFPDLHSELNLSSLELGDSALYFCASSVSTWETQYFGPGTRLLVL.

This chain connects TRBV6-1 to TRBJ2-3; D not resolved. With 5 bases removed from V and 0 bases from J, the gap between germline ends came to 21 bases. CDR1 MNHNS and CDR2 SASEGT come from the germline V gene. The CDR3 sequence is 18 residues long. Here the CDR3 reads CASSPPYTRSASTDTQYF. The CDR3 DNA follows: TGTGCCAGCAGTCCACCCTATACACGGTCAGCTAGCACAGATACGCAGTATTTT.

This chain joins TRBV7-8 and TRBJ2-7, with D possibly being TRBD2 (6 bases). V lost 3 bases to trimming and J lost 3 bases, with 12 bases between them. The CDR3 totals 14 residues. Germline CDR1 and CDR2: SGHVS and FQNEAQ. CDR3 residues: CASSFGLFSYEQYF. CDR3 DNA: TGTGCCAGCAGCTTCGGACTATTTAGCTACGAGCAGTACTTC.

This clonotype was seen a few times. The chain joins TRBV7-9 to TRBJ2-5; D unclear. V lost 6 bases to trimming and J lost 6 bases, with 11 bases between them. The CDR3 loop spans 12 amino acids. The germline gives CDR1 SEHNR, CDR2 FQNEAQ (reference sequence). This chain's CDR3 is CASRGNWKTQYF. In nucleotides, the CDR3 is TGTGCCAGCAGAGGGAATTGGAAGACCCAGTACTTC.

There are many counts of this clonotype. The rearrangement links TRBV12-3 or TRBV12-4 to TRBJ2-7; 7 bases agree with TRBD2. This CDR3 has 14 amino acids. V lost 5 bases to trimming and J lost 4 bases; unmatched junction nucleotides: 8. The CDR3 nucleotides read TGTGCCAGCAGTCCCGGGGTGGGAGGGTACGAGCAGTACTTC. It translates to CASSPGVGGYEQYF.

This clonotype was counted between two and nine times. The CDR3: CASSEGVSRNTGELFF. The CDR3 nucleotides read TGTGCCAGCAGTGAAGGGGTCTCTCGAAACACCGGGGAGCTGTTTTTT. The chain combines TRBV2 with TRBJ2-2, with D unresolved. CDR3 length: 16 amino acids. V lost 1 base, J lost 2 bases, and 11 bases lay in between. The germline V gene encodes CDR1 SNHLY and CDR2 FYNNEI.

The chain is built from TRBV11-2 and TRBJ2-3; a weak D match, TRBD1 (7 bases). Deletions cut 2 bases from V and 2 bases from J, with 20 bases between. The germline gives CDR1 SGHAT, CDR2 FQNNGV. The CDR3 totals 18 residues. CDR3 bases: TGTGCCAGCAGCTTAAGGGTAATCGGAGGGGGCCCCACAGATACGCAGTATTTT. Encoded protein: CASSLRVIGGGPTDTQYF.

This sequence joins TRBV7-9 and TRBJ1-4; weak D call: TRBD1 (5 bases). Germline assignment: CDR1 SEHNR and CDR2 FQNEAQ (reference sequence). With 2 bases removed from V and 0 bases from J, the gap between germline ends came to 10 bases. The CDR3 is 16 amino acids. CDR3 amino acids: CASSLSRGATNEKLFF. The DNA of the CDR3 is TGTGCCAGCAGCTTAAGCAGAGGGGCAACTAATGAAAAACTGTTTTTT. Full variable domain (outside the CDR3, taken from reference TRBV7-9 and TRBJ1-4): DTGVSQNPRHKITKRGQNVTFRCDPISEHNRLYWYRQTLGQGPEFLTYFQNEAQLEKSRLLSDRFSAERPKGSFSTLEIQRTEQGDSAMYLCASSLSRGATNEKLFFGSGTQLSVL.

This clonotype was found a few times. The gene calls are TRBV14 and TRBJ2-4; D may be TRBD1 (6 bases). V gave up 1 base and J gave up 3 bases, with 7 bases separating them. This CDR3 has 14 amino acids. CDR1 is SGHDN and CDR2 is FVKESK in the germline V gene. The CDR3 sequence is CASSQGDNKNIQYF. The CDR3 region has the DNA TGTGCCAGCAGCCAAGGGGACAACAAAAACATTCAGTACTTC.

This clonotype was counted only a few times. As DNA, the CDR3 is TGCGCCAGCAGCTCGGGATCTGGACTAGCGGGGGGCACGGAGACCCAGTACTTC. Its protein product is CASSSGSGLAGGTETQYF. The chain couples TRBV5-1 to TRBJ2-5; 14 bases match TRBD2. V was clipped by 3 bases and J by 5 bases; unmatched bases: 12. The CDR3 consists of 18 residues. CDR1 is SGHRS and CDR2 is YFSETQ in the germline V gene.

This clonotype was counted only a few times. The chain joins TRBV5-6 to TRBJ2-7, with TRBD1 identical over 11 bases. The ends lost 4 bases at V and 6 bases at J; junction bases unmatched: 15. The length of the CDR3 is 17 residues. Germline CDR1 reads SGHDT; CDR2 reads YYEEEE. The CDR3 spells CASSLSLWDRGYSEQYF. CDR3 in DNA: TGTGCCAGCAGCCTTAGTTTGTGGGACAGGGGGTATTCCGAGCAGTACTTC.

This rearrangement joins TRBV12-3 or TRBV12-4 to TRBJ1-2; 7 bases line up with TRBD1. The CDR3 totals 15 residues. J lost 4 bases, V lost 4 bases, and 9 bases had no gene match. CDR3 DNA: TGTGCCAGCAGTTCCCCCGAACAGGGGCGCTATGGCTACACCTTC. It is translated as CASSSPEQGRYGYTF.

This clonotype was found once. The chain combines TRBV12-3 or TRBV12-4 with TRBJ1-1; D unresolved. Trimming removed 4 bases at V and 1 base at J, with 13 bases between. CDR3 length equals 15 residues. As DNA, the CDR3 is TGTGCCAGCAGTTCCCGGACCCGTAAGAACACTGAAGCTTTCTTT. Its translation is CASSSRTRKNTEAFF.